Listed below are T cell receptor beta chains from one sample, sequenced in a study of T cell responses to AZD1222 COVID-19 vaccine. Only in-frame clones appear in the TCRdb table, and some are missing; sequencing was by immunoSEQ multiplex PCR. The sample carries about 190,000 clones, around 92% recorded once. Sequencing was performed on peripheral blood, taken on day 0 of AZD1222 vaccination. Source of these receptors: an adult in good health. CDR3s include the opening cysteine and the closing phenylalanine or tryptophan. A D gene is named only where the DNA matches it firmly. Some rows have no size entry. The others give once, few or many, or a class for an expanded clone.

CDR3 length: 14; V gene: TRBV3-1/TRBV3-2; clone size: -; J gene: TRBJ1-6; D gene: TRBD1; CDR3 DNA: TGTGCCAGCAGCCAAGGGCAGGGGGGTTCACCCCTCCACTTT; CDR3 protein: CASSQGQGGSPLHF
CDR3 length: 14; V gene: TRBV5-1; clone size: -; J gene: TRBJ1-1; D gene: -; CDR3 DNA: TGCGCCAGCAGCTTGGTCCAGGGAGGGACTGAAGCTTTCTTT; CDR3 protein: CASSLVQGGTEAFF
CDR3 length: 13; V gene: TRBV3-1/TRBV3-2; clone size: -; J gene: TRBJ2-7; D gene: TRBD1; CDR3 DNA: TGTGCCAGCGGGACAGTCGGGGCCTACGAGCAGTACTTC; CDR3 protein: CASGTVGAYEQYF
CDR3 length: 13; V gene: TRBV4-2; clone size: -; J gene: TRBJ2-3; D gene: -; CDR3 DNA: TGTGCCAGCAGCCACTATTACACAGATACGCAGTATTTT; CDR3 protein: CASSHYYTDTQYF
CDR3 length: 20; V gene: TRBV30; clone size: -; J gene: TRBJ1-5; D gene: TRBD1; CDR3 DNA: TGTGCCTGGAGTCCCCTTTCTCGGACAGGGATTCTTTATAGCAATCAGCCCCAGCATTTT; CDR3 protein: CAWSPLSRTGILYSNQPQHF
CDR3 length: 16; V gene: TRBV4-1; clone size: -; J gene: TRBJ2-3; D gene: TRBD2; CDR3 DNA: TGCGCCAGCAGCCAAGATGGGACTAGCGGGGGGGATACGCAGTATTTT; CDR3 protein: CASSQDGTSGGDTQYF
CDR3 length: 15; V gene: TRBV7-2; clone size: -; J gene: TRBJ2-4; D gene: -; CDR3 DNA: TGTGCCAGCAGCTCGACGTCAGGGGTCGGTAACATTCAGTACTTC; CDR3 protein: CASSSTSGVGNIQYF
CDR3 length: 11; V gene: TRBV29-1; clone size: -; J gene: TRBJ2-5; D gene: -; CDR3 DNA: TGCAGCGTTTGTCCAGAAGAGACCCAGTACTTC; CDR3 protein: CSVCPEETQYF
CDR3 length: 13; V gene: TRBV7-3; clone size: -; J gene: TRBJ1-2; D gene: TRBD1; CDR3 DNA: TGTGCCAGCAGCTTGGGACAGAACTATGGCTACACCTTC; CDR3 protein: CASSLGQNYGYTF
CDR3 length: 18; V gene: TRBV7-2; clone size: -; J gene: TRBJ2-6; D gene: TRBD2; CDR3 DNA: TGTGCCAGCAGCACCATCCTAGCGGGGGGGGCTGGGGCCAACGTCCTGACTTTC; CDR3 protein: CASSTILAGGAGANVLTF
CDR3 length: 15; V gene: TRBV28; clone size: -; J gene: TRBJ1-2; D gene: TRBD1; CDR3 DNA: TGTGCCAGCATGACGCCGGGACAGGGCGGCTATGGCTACACCTTC; CDR3 protein: CASMTPGQGGYGYTF
CDR3 length: 14; V gene: TRBV3-1/TRBV3-2; clone size: -; J gene: TRBJ1-1; D gene: TRBD1; CDR3 DNA: TGTGCCAGCAGCAGACAGGGGTCGAGGACTGAAGCTTTCTTT; CDR3 protein: CASSRQGSRTEAFF
CDR3 length: 11; V gene: TRBV30; clone size: -; J gene: TRBJ1-4; D gene: -; CDR3 DNA: TGTGCCTGGAGGGCCACCGAAAAACTGTTTTTT; CDR3 protein: CAWRATEKLFF
CDR3 length: 17; V gene: TRBV10-2; clone size: -; J gene: TRBJ1-2; D gene: -; CDR3 DNA: TGCGCCAGCAGTGACGTCAGGATCAGGGCCTGGGGCTATGGCTACACCTTC; CDR3 protein: CASSDVRIRAWGYGYTF
CDR3 length: 14; V gene: TRBV2; clone size: -; J gene: TRBJ1-2; D gene: -; CDR3 DNA: TGTGCCAGCAGTGATCAGGGGATCGGCTATGGCTACACCTTC; CDR3 protein: CASSDQGIGYGYTF
CDR3 length: 15; V gene: TRBV3-1/TRBV3-2; clone size: -; J gene: TRBJ1-3; D gene: -; CDR3 DNA: TGTGCCAGCAATTTCTTTGGGGGCTCTGGAAACACCATATATTTT; CDR3 protein: CASNFFGGSGNTIYF
CDR3 length: 14; V gene: TRBV19; clone size: -; J gene: TRBJ1-4; D gene: -; CDR3 DNA: TGTGCCAGTAAACCAAACAGGGTCAATGAAAAACTGTTTTTT; CDR3 protein: CASKPNRVNEKLFF
CDR3 length: 18; V gene: TRBV6-1; clone size: -; J gene: TRBJ2-1; D gene: -; CDR3 DNA: TGTGCCAGCAGTGCGACCCGGAGGGCCCCGGTGAGTCGCAATGAGCAGTTCTTC; CDR3 protein: CASSATRRAPVSRNEQFF
CDR3 length: 15; V gene: TRBV18; clone size: -; J gene: TRBJ1-2; D gene: -; CDR3 DNA: TGTGCCAGCTCTCTCTCAGCCCAGGCTAACTATGGCTACACCTTC; CDR3 protein: CASSLSAQANYGYTF
CDR3 length: 12; V gene: TRBV3-1/TRBV3-2; clone size: -; J gene: TRBJ2-5; D gene: -; CDR3 DNA: TGTGCCAGCAGCCCACTTCAAGAGACCCAGTACTTC; CDR3 protein: CASSPLQETQYF
CDR3 length: 14; V gene: TRBV6-5; clone size: -; J gene: TRBJ2-3; D gene: TRBD2; CDR3 DNA: TGTGCCAGCAGTTTCAGCGGGGGGACAGATACGCAGTATTTT; CDR3 protein: CASSFSGGTDTQYF
CDR3 length: 18; V gene: TRBV3-1/TRBV3-2; clone size: -; J gene: TRBJ2-3; D gene: TRBD1; CDR3 DNA: TGTGCCAGCAGCCAAACGGGGCCCTGGACAGGGCGCACAGATACGCAGTATTTT; CDR3 protein: CASSQTGPWTGRTDTQYF
CDR3 length: 14; V gene: TRBV27; clone size: -; J gene: TRBJ1-2; D gene: -; CDR3 DNA: TGTGCCAGCAGGTCCGGGACACGGGGCGCGGGCTACACCTTC; CDR3 protein: CASRSGTRGAGYTF
CDR3 length: 14; V gene: TRBV2; clone size: -; J gene: TRBJ1-2; D gene: -; CDR3 DNA: TGTGCCAGCACCAAGGCGCGCAATAACTATGGCTACACCTTC; CDR3 protein: CASTKARNNYGYTF
CDR3 length: 14; V gene: TRBV28; clone size: -; J gene: TRBJ1-2; D gene: -; CDR3 DNA: TGTGCCAGCAGAGGGACCGCACCCGTCTATGGCTACACCTTC; CDR3 protein: CASRGTAPVYGYTF
CDR3 length: 15; V gene: TRBV28; clone size: -; J gene: TRBJ1-2; D gene: -; CDR3 DNA: TGTGCCAGCAATCAGGGAGCTATAAATAACTATGGCTACACCTTC; CDR3 protein: CASNQGAINNYGYTF
CDR3 length: 10; V gene: TRBV30; clone size: -; J gene: TRBJ2-2; D gene: -; CDR3 DNA: TGTGCCTGGAGTTCCGGGGAGCTGTTTTTT; CDR3 protein: CAWSSGELFF
CDR3 length: 14; V gene: TRBV14; clone size: -; J gene: TRBJ2-7; D gene: -; CDR3 DNA: TGTGCCAGCAGCCAAGGGCAGGGACCCTACGAGCAGTACTTC; CDR3 protein: CASSQGQGPYEQYF
CDR3 length: 14; V gene: TRBV6-5; clone size: once; J gene: TRBJ1-2; D gene: -; CDR3 DNA: TGTGCCAGCAGTTACAAAAAGGGAGTCTATGGCTACACCTTC; CDR3 protein: CASSYKKGVYGYTF